This passage covers 27 T cell receptor beta chains from one sample sequenced in a study of tumor-infiltrating lymphocytes in primary liver carcinoma. TCR beta cDNA was prepared out of approximately 500 ng total RNA by means of a constant-region primer. Three-round nested multiplex PCR performed with slightly modified ARM-PCR produced the TCR beta libraries. A C-beta reverse primer and TRBV1-TRBV30 forward primers served in each of the first two PCR rounds, at 9 to 11 cycles apiece. TCRdb itself ran the multiplex PCR reads through MiXCR, one entry per CDR3 protein. Of just over 300,000 distinct CDR3 sequences listed, roughly 60% are singletons. Blood RNA was derived from unsorted whole blood, and germline DNA was extracted too. The sequenced sample was peripheral blood. These receptors all stem from a woman younger than 45 with primary liver carcinoma and hepatitis B virus infection.

This clonotype was counted between two and nine times. The chain carries TRBV10-3 and TRBJ2-5, with no clear D. CDR1 is ENHRY, CDR2 SYGVKD, per germline. This CDR3 has 15 residues. Trimming pared 3 bases from V and 1 base from J, leaving 12 bases between. CDR3 sequence (DNA): TGTGCCATCAGTGACTTCGGCGGTTCCCAAGAGACCCAGTACTTC. Protein sequence: CAISDFGGSQETQYF.

The chain joins TRBV14 to TRBJ2-5, with TRBD2 as a possible D gene (6 bases). The CDR3 consists of 16 residues. V was cut by 4 bases and J by 3 bases, with 18 bases left in between. Germline V CDR1 and CDR2: SGHDN, FVKESK. The CDR3 DNA reads TGTGCCAGCAGCCCGAAGCAGGGCGGGATTAAAGAGACCCAGTACTTC. It encodes CASSPKQGGIKETQYF.

In regard to this clonotype: Compared with germline, one end of the junction differs, possibly owing to a read error. V is TRBV29-1 and J is TRBJ2-3, with TRBD2 as a possible D gene (5 bases). CDR3 length: 9 amino acids. Germline values: CDR1 SQVTM, CDR2 ANQGSEA. This CDR3 is CSDTDMQYF. The CDR3 region has the DNA TGTAGCGACACAGATATGCAGTATTTT.

The V and J genes are TRBV5-6 and TRBJ2-5; 7 bases line up with TRBD2. The CDR3 spans 14 residues. Germline V gene data show CDR1 as SGHDT and CDR2 as YYEEEE. V was pared by 4 bases and J by 4 bases, with 7 bases of the junction left unmatched. The CDR3 region is CASSLGLVGETQYF. The CDR3 bases are TGTGCCAGCAGCCTCGGACTAGTCGGAGAGACCCAGTACTTC.

CDR3 region: CASSQPAGLAGVSGELFF. The CDR3 DNA sequence: TGTGCCAGCAGCCAACCCGCAGGATTAGCGGGAGTAAGCGGGGAGCTGTTTTTT. This rearrangement joins TRBV4-2 to TRBJ2-2; TRBD2 matches at 9 bases. This CDR3 contains 18 residues. CDR1 LGHNA and CDR2 YNFKEQ come from the germline V gene. Trimming took 2 bases from V and 7 from J; bases not matched to a gene: 14.

This clonotype was found many times. The V and J genes are TRBV12-3 or TRBV12-4 and TRBJ1-1; D call uncertain. CDR3 length: 13 amino acids. Trimming took off 3 bases at V and 3 bases at J, with 8 bases between the two ends. CDR3 sequence (DNA): TGTGCCAGCAGTTTGTATCGGGACACTGAAGCTTTCTTT. The encoded protein is CASSLYRDTEAFF.

Details on this clonotype: The CDR3 ends on some other residue instead of the conserved phenylalanine or tryptophan, so this is likely a read error. The chain couples TRBV7-9 to TRBJ2-2; TRBD1 aligns across 8 bases. The V and J ends lost 4 bases and 1 base, in that order; junction bases with no gene match: 5. The CDR3 length is 16 residues. CDR1 and CDR2 (germline): SEHNR, FQNEAQ (reference sequence). The CDR3 coding sequence is TGTGCCAGCAGCTCTCGACAGGGGCGGAACACCGGGGAGCTGTTTCTT. Encoded protein: CASSSRQGRNTGELFL.

Turning to this clonotype: With a much larger clone just one base away, this may be a read error. The V gene is TRBV6-5, the J gene TRBJ2-7; 9 nucleotides line up with TRBD1. The CDR3 consists of 10 residues. Germline CDR1 and CDR2: MNHEY and SVGAGI. Here the CDR3 DNA reads TGTGCCAGCACGGAGAGGGACAGGGCCTTC. Its protein is CASTERDRAF.

In regard to this clonotype: It is likely a read error, because the conserved phenylalanine at the end of the CDR3 is missing. The chain uses TRBV6-6 and TRBJ1-3; D is ambiguous. Trimming took off 4 bases at V and 0 bases at J, with 7 bases between the two ends. CDR3 length: 14 residues. CDR1 is MNHNY, CDR2 SVGAGI, per germline (reference sequence). The CDR3 sequence: CASSLGVSGNTIYL. The CDR3 bases are TGTGCCAGCAGTTTGGGAGTCTCTGGAAACACCATATATCTT.

As for this clonotype: Given a much more abundant clone one base away, this may be a read error. This CDR3 is CASNYNPTSGTNTGELFF. The CDR3 nucleotides read TGTGCCAGCAATTACAATCCGACTAGCGGGACGAACACCGGGGAGCTGTTTTTT. V gene TRBV6-2 or TRBV6-3 combines with J gene TRBJ2-2; 11 bases agree with TRBD2. The CDR3 has 18 residues. Germline CDR1 MNHEY, CDR2 SVGEGT.

Regarding this clonotype: This likely comes from a read error, as the CDR3 has no conserved phenylalanine or tryptophan at its end. The DNA is omitted, as the CDR3 cannot be located on it reliably, and the CDR3 follows TCRdb's listing. The rearrangement links TRBV29-1 to TRBJ1-6. The CDR3 spans 13 residues, counting both ends. In germline, CDR1 is SQVTM, CDR2 ANQGSEA. The CDR3: CSVGSSYNSPLHI.

The chain links TRBV5-8 to TRBJ1-2; D is uncertain. CDR1 is SGHTS, CDR2 YDEGEE, per germline. The CDR3 length is 14 residues. Trimming shortened V by 1 base and J by 0 bases, and 7 bases separated the two germline ends. Written as DNA, the CDR3 is TGTGCCAGCAGCTTGACACGGACTAACTATGGCTACACCTTC. Translating it yields CASSLTRTNYGYTF.

Regarding this clonotype: With a much larger clone just one base away, this may be a read error. The V call is TRBV29-1, the J call TRBJ2-5; D ambiguous. The ends were cut back, 7 bases at V and 0 bases at J, with 9 bases in the middle. Germline V gives CDR1 SQVTM, CDR2 ANQGSEA. The CDR3 is 12 amino acids. The CDR3 reads CSAILYQETQYF. In DNA form, the CDR3 reads TGCAGCGCAATCTTGTACCAAGAGACCCAGTACTTC.

This clonotype came up once. Given a much more abundant clone one base away, this may be a read error. A read error is likely, as this CDR3 ends without the conserved phenylalanine or tryptophan. The gene calls are TRBV7-9 and TRBJ2-7; tentatively, D is TRBD1 or TRBD2 (6 bases each). This CDR3 contains 15 residues. V lost 4 bases and J lost 3, with 16 bases in between. Germline CDR1 and CDR2: SEHNR and FQNEAQ (reference sequence). The CDR3 is CASSSLEGGDYEQYL. CDR3 nucleotides: TGTGCCAGCAGCTCCCTTGAGGGGGGCGACTACGAGCAGTACCTC.

On this clonotype itself: This may stem from a read error, because a much larger clone lies one nucleotide away. The chain couples TRBV29-1 to TRBJ2-7; TRBD1 or TRBD2 may be the D gene (6 bases each). Germline loops: CDR1 SQVTM, CDR2 ANQGSEA. The CDR3 runs 12 residues. In DNA, the CDR3 is TGCAGCGTGCCTGGAGGGGGTTTCGAGGAGTACTTC. This gives the protein CSVPGGGFEEYF.

This clonotype was counted once. An end of the junction differs from the germline gene, which may be a read error. The V and J genes are TRBV29-1 and TRBJ2-3, with 13 bases fitting TRBD2. The CDR3 consists of 18 residues. Germline-derived CDR1 and CDR2 are SQVTM and ANQGSEA. The CDR3 loop reads CSIEDRLAGGGVADTQYF. The DNA of the CDR3 is TGCAGCATTGAAGATCGACTAGCGGGAGGTGGGGTCGCAGATACGCAGTATTTT.

The rearrangement joins TRBV4-3 to TRBJ2-1; 11 nucleotides line up with TRBD2. The J segment lost 13 bases and the V segment lost 2 bases, leaving 13 bases of the junction unmatched. The germline CDR1 and CDR2 sequences are LGHNA and YSLEER. This CDR3 contains 16 residues. The CDR3 sequence: CASSQSRVAGGPGQFF. As DNA, the CDR3 is TGCGCCAGCAGCCAATCTAGGGTAGCGGGAGGGCCGGGTCAGTTCTTC.

This chain uses TRBV6-5 with TRBJ2-7, with TRBD1 matching over 8 bases. Looked up from germline, CDR1 is MNHEY and CDR2 is SVGAGI. V lost 0 bases and J lost 8; bases outside the gene matches: 3. CDR3 length: 13 amino acids. CDR3 region: CASSYSTGAKQYF. DNA of the CDR3: TGTGCCAGCAGTTACTCGACAGGGGCCAAGCAGTACTTC.

Remarks on this clonotype: Here the CDR3 omits its conserved ending phenylalanine or tryptophan, so a read error is the likely source. This chain links TRBV11-2 with TRBJ2-1; TRBD1 or TRBD2 may be the D gene (6 bases each). The CDR3 is made up of 16 amino acids. Germline V CDR1 and CDR2: SGHAT, FQNNGV. The DNA of the CDR3 is TGTGCCAGCAGCCCGAGGGGGGAGAGCTCCTGCAATGAGCAGTTCATC. It specifies CASSPRGESSCNEQFI.

Comment on this clonotype: A read error may produce the germline difference seen at one junction end. CDR3 in amino acids: CVSSPTTTGRTGELFF. The CDR3 DNA is TGTGTCAGCAGCCCTACCACGACGGGCAGGACCGGGGAGCTGTTTTTT. This chain joins TRBV12-3 or TRBV12-4 and TRBJ2-2; D unclear. CDR3 length: 16 amino acids.

In its sample, this clonotype was seen many times. The chain couples TRBV6-1 to TRBJ1-1; 7 nucleotides align to TRBD1. The V and J ends lost 3 bases and 8 bases, in that order; junction bases with no gene match: 3. Germline CDR1 MNHNS, CDR2 SASEGT. This CDR3 is built from 12 residues. CDR3 coding DNA: TGTGCCAGCAGTGAGAGGGGACAGGAAGCTTTCTTT. This sequence encodes CASSERGQEAFF.

About this clonotype itself: Because the CDR3 is missing its conserved closing phenylalanine or tryptophan, this is likely a read error. The rearrangement uses TRBV7-9 and TRBJ2-3; D is undetermined. Germline CDR1 and CDR2: SEHNR and FQNEAQ (reference sequence). The CDR3 totals 12 residues. V was clipped by 8 bases and J by 1 base, with 7 bases between them. The CDR3 reads CASLRGTDTQYL. The CDR3 region has the DNA TGTGCCAGCCTTAGGGGCACAGATACGCAGTATCTT.

Points on this clonotype: Being one base from a much bigger clone, this may be a read error. The chain combines TRBV29-1 with TRBJ2-3; D not resolved. Germline V gene data show CDR1 as SQVTM and CDR2 as ANQGSEA. The CDR3 is 14 residues long. The CDR3, as DNA: TGCAACGTTGAAAGCCTAGTAAGCACAGATACGCAGTATTTT. This translates into CNVESLVSTDTQYF.

The rearrangement joins TRBV12-3 or TRBV12-4 to TRBJ2-1, with a possible D match to TRBD2 (6 bases). Trimming stripped 5 bases from V and 0 bases from J, with 11 bases between. CDR3 length: 15 amino acids. Here the CDR3 reads CASSRDSRSYNEQFF. The CDR3 DNA reads as TGTGCCAGCAGTCGGGACTCCCGCTCCTACAATGAGCAGTTCTTC.

This clonotype is a singleton in its sample. The chain recombines TRBV20-1 with TRBJ2-7, with 11 nucleotides matching TRBD2. The CDR3 extends over 14 amino acids. Germline V lookup: CDR1 DFQATT, CDR2 SNEGSKA (reference sequence). Unmatched junction bases numbered 3, after V lost 3 bases and J lost 2 bases. In nucleotides, the CDR3 is TGCAGTGCTAGGACTAGCGGGGTTACCTACGAGCAGTACTTC. Protein sequence: CSARTSGVTYEQYF.

Comments on this clonotype: Since no conserved phenylalanine or tryptophan closes the CDR3, a read error is the likely cause. This rearrangement joins TRBV10-2 to TRBJ2-5, with D tentatively TRBD1 (5 bases). Germline assignment: CDR1 WSHSY and CDR2 SAAADI. Between the trimmed V and J ends, which lost 1 base and 5 bases, there was a span of 14 bases. The CDR3 has 15 residues. The CDR3 DNA reads TGCGCCAGCAGTGAGTGGGGCAAGTTGGTGGAGACCCAGTACGTC. It yields the protein CASSEWGKLVETQYV.

A remark on this clonotype: This CDR3 fails to terminate in the conserved phenylalanine or tryptophan, so it likely reflects a read error. V usage is TRBV7-8 and J usage is TRBJ1-2, with TRBD1 as a possible D gene (5 bases). Germline CDR1 SGHVS, CDR2 FQNEAQ. This CDR3 has 15 residues. Trimming cost V 5 bases and J 6 bases, with 19 bases left between them. The CDR3 DNA follows: TGTGCCAGCAGCCCTCCCCTTGGGACCAACAATGGCTACACCCTC. This codes for CASSPPLGTNNGYTL.